These T cell receptor beta chains were read from a single sample in a study of blood T cells in healthy people across ages. TCRdb used MiXCR to reprocess the 5' RACE reads, holding one entry per CDR3 protein. The sample has around 1,900,000 distinct CDR3 sequences, 35% to 50% seen once. Source material: blood. The receptors shown here come from a human donor in good health. The CDR3 runs from the conserved cysteine through the conserved F or W. The D gene is left open where the match is weak. Some rows mark clone size as missing; the rest say once, few, many or name a class of expanded clone.

TRBV20-1,.,TRBJ2-1,many,TGCAGTGCTAGAGCCTCTTATGAGCAGTTCTTC,CSARASYEQFF
TRBV20-1,TRBD1,TRBJ1-1,.,TGCAGTGCTATGTATCAACAGGGGCGGGTAACTTTCTTT,CSAMYQQGRVTFF
TRBV7-9,TRBD1,TRBJ2-6,.,TGTGCCGGACAGGGTTACTATGGGAGCTCTGGGGCCAACGTCCTGACTTTC,CAGQGYYGSSGANVLTF
TRBV5-1,TRBD2,TRBJ2-7,.,TGCGCCAGCAGCTTGGTCCTAGCGGGGGGCCCTAGCTCCTACGAGCAGTACTTC,CASSLVLAGGPSSYEQYF
TRBV12-3/TRBV12-4,.,TRBJ1-1,many,TGTGCCAGCAGTTTAGTATTCGGTCTGGGATTTAACCTGAACACTGAAGCTTTCTTT,CASSLVFGLGFNLNTEAFF
TRBV7-2,TRBD1,TRBJ2-5,few,TGTGCCAGCAGCGCCGGACAGGGTCAGACCCAGTACTTC,CASSAGQGQTQYF
TRBV9,.,TRBJ2-1,few,TGTGCCAGCAGCGTAGCCGGGCAGGTCTACAATGAGCAGTTCTTC,CASSVAGQVYNEQFF
TRBV28,TRBD1,TRBJ2-3,.,TGTGCCAGCAGTTTACCGGACAGGGGTCACCTCGATCCATTAGATACGCAGTATTTT,CASSLPDRGHLDPLDTQYF
TRBV7-2,.,TRBJ2-7,.,TGTGCCAGCAGCTTAGGGCAGGCACGCTGGGAGCAGTACTTC,CASSLGQARWEQYF
TRBV27,TRBD1,TRBJ1-2,.,TGTGCCAGCAGTAAGGGGGCGCAGGGCTACACCTTC,CASSKGAQGYTF
TRBV7-2,.,TRBJ2-7,.,TGTGCCAGCAGCTTAAGTCCCGGGGGAGCCTACAATGAGCAGTACTTC,CASSLSPGGAYNEQYF
TRBV7-2,.,TRBJ2-5,few,TGTGCCAGCAGCTTACGTCGGAGTCAAGAGACCCAGTACTTC,CASSLRRSQETQYF
TRBV28,.,TRBJ1-4,.,TGTGCCAGCACACAAGAAGCAACTAATGAAAAACTGTTTTTT,CASTQEATNEKLFF
TRBV20-1,TRBD2,TRBJ2-5,.,TGCAGTGCTAGTACCCTAGCGGGGGAAGAGACCCAGTACTTC,CSASTLAGEETQYF
TRBV20-1,.,TRBJ2-4,.,TGCAGTGCTAGAGATGGGAGGTCGGGCTTGAACATTCAGTACTTC,CSARDGRSGLNIQYF
TRBV5-1,TRBD2,TRBJ2-7,.,TGCGCCAGCAGCGAGGGGCTAGCGGGGGTCCACGAGCAGTACTTC,CASSEGLAGVHEQYF
TRBV9,TRBD2,TRBJ2-1,few,TGTGCCAGCAGCGTAGGTGGGCTAGCGGGGGGGCCTACATACAATGAGCAGTTCTTC,CASSVGGLAGGPTYNEQFF
TRBV20-1,.,TRBJ2-7,many,TGCAGCGTTGGGTACGAGCAGTACTTC,CSVGYEQYF
TRBV4-2,TRBD2,TRBJ2-6,few,TGTGCCACAGGCGGCGGGGGGGCCTCTGGGGCCAACGTCCTGACTTTC,CATGGGGASGANVLTF
TRBV13,.,TRBJ2-7,once,TGTGCCAGCAGCTTTTATGAGGGTGACTACGAGCAGTACTTC,CASSFYEGDYEQYF
TRBV9,.,TRBJ1-1,.,TGTGCCAGCAGCGTTTCCGGACACACTGAAGCTTTCTTT,CASSVSGHTEAFF
TRBV5-1,TRBD1,TRBJ2-6,few,TGCGCCAGCAGCTTTCGGACAGGGGCAAGTTCTGGGGCCAACGTCCTGACTTTC,CASSFRTGASSGANVLTF
TRBV6-5,.,TRBJ1-4,.,TGTGCCAGCTCGGACGGATATAATGAAAAACTGTTTTTT,CASSDGYNEKLFF
TRBV28,TRBD1,TRBJ1-1,few,TGTGCCAGCAGTGTTATCGACAGGGGAATCGTGAACACTGAAGCTTTCTTT,CASSVIDRGIVNTEAFF
TRBV3-1,.,TRBJ2-7,few,TGTGCCAGCAGCCAAATCAACTACGAGCAGTACTTC,CASSQINYEQYF
TRBV20-1,TRBD2,TRBJ2-5,few,TGCAGTGCGACATCCGGGGGGGCCCAAGAGACCCAGTACTTC,CSATSGGAQETQYF
TRBV6-1,TRBD1,TRBJ2-7,once,TGTGCCAGCACTGGACAGGATAACAGAAGAGATGAGCAGTACTTC,CASTGQDNRRDEQYF
TRBV11-3,.,TRBJ2-1,few,TGTGCCAGCAGCTTACTAGGGGGTCTTGAGCAGTTCTTC,CASSLLGGLEQFF
TRBV10-3,TRBD2,TRBJ2-5,.,TGTGCCATCAGTGTGGGGACTAGCGCTGGAGAGACCCAGTACTTC,CAISVGTSAGETQYF
TRBV7-2,TRBD1,TRBJ1-2,few,TGTGCCAGCAGCTTTCTAGGGGGCGCAGACGCTTATGGCTACACCTTC,CASSFLGGADAYGYTF
TRBV2,.,TRBJ2-4,.,TGTGCCAGCAGTGAAGGGGAAAACATTCAGTACTTC,CASSEGENIQYF
TRBV9,TRBD1,TRBJ2-5,few,TGTGCCAGCAGCGTGGGACAGGGGCACGAGACCCAGTACTTC,CASSVGQGHETQYF
TRBV11-2,.,TRBJ2-7,once,TGTGCCAGCAGCTTAGGAGCTTTTGGATCCTACGAGCAGTACTTC,CASSLGAFGSYEQYF
TRBV29-1,TRBD1,TRBJ1-1,.,TGCAGCGTTCGGGCAGGGGGAGGGACTGAAGCTTTCTTT,CSVRAGGGTEAFF
TRBV4-2,TRBD2,TRBJ2-7,.,TGTGCCAGCTCACAAGGCGGGGGGGATTACGAGCAGTACTTC,CASSQGGGDYEQYF
TRBV7-2,.,TRBJ1-1,.,TGTGCCAGCAGCTTAGTTACTATGGTCACAGCTTTCTTC,CASSLVTMVTAFF
TRBV4-3,.,TRBJ2-1,.,TGCGCCAGCAGCCAGGGGGAAGTCAATGTGCAGGTCTTC,CASSQGEVNVQVF
TRBV28,.,TRBJ2-3,.,TGTGCCAGCAGTTCCAGACTAGACAGCACAGATACGCAGTATTTT,CASSSRLDSTDTQYF
TRBV12-3/TRBV12-4,.,TRBJ1-5,few,TGTGCCAGCAGTATTATGGGGGGAAGGCAGCCCCAGCATTTT,CASSIMGGRQPQHF
TRBV6-6,TRBD1,TRBJ1-2,few,TGTGCCAGCAGCATCGACAGGGGAAGTTATGGCTACACCTTC,CASSIDRGSYGYTF
TRBV15,.,TRBJ1-5,few,TGTGCCACCAGCAGGGATCTCAGGGGTGGACAGCCCCAGCATTTT,CATSRDLRGGQPQHF
TRBV5-5,.,TRBJ1-1,.,TGTGCCAGCAGCCCCCTGGCAGAGAACACTGAAGCTTTCTTT,CASSPLAENTEAFF
TRBV3-1,TRBD2,TRBJ2-7,.,TGTGCCAGCAGCCAACTTTCTAGCGGGGGGATTTCCTACGAGCAGTACTTC,CASSQLSSGGISYEQYF
TRBV20-1,.,TRBJ2-3,once,TGCAGTGCTGGATCCTCTAGTATAAACACAGATACGCAGTATTTT,CSAGSSSINTDTQYF
TRBV7-2,TRBD2,TRBJ2-1,many,TGTGCCAGCAGCTCATTAGCGGGATACAATGAGCAGTTCTTC,CASSSLAGYNEQFF